What follows are 15 T cell receptor beta chains derived from one specimen sequenced in a study of cytomegalovirus exposure and HLA in healthy donors. PCR employed 60 Vbeta and 13 Jbeta primers. Measured with immunoSEQ multiplex PCR; TCRdb has only the in-frame clones, and not every one. The top ten hold 2.2% of the sample, which has about 140,000 clones, roughly three quarters seen once. What was sequenced was PBMCs. The receptors were gathered from a man aged 30 to 45 in good health and CMV-seronegative.

The chain employs TRBV5-3 and TRBJ1-5, with D unresolved. TRBV5-3 is designated an ORF whose function remains uncertain. V gave up 10 bases and J gave up 0 bases, with 14 bases separating them. This CDR3 region has 14 residues. The CDR3 region has the DNA TGTGCCGGCCGGGGAGGACTTAGCAATCAGCCCCAGCATTTT. It specifies CAGRGGLSNQPQHF.

This chain connects TRBV6-1 to TRBJ1-2; perhaps TRBD1 as D (5 bases). The CDR3 is 13 residues long. Trimming removed 9 bases at V and 5 bases at J, with 16 bases between. Germline V CDR1 and CDR2: MNHNS, SASEGT. CDR3 sequence reads: CARKTENGYGYTF. CDR3 DNA sequence: TGTGCCAGAAAGACAGAGAATGGTTATGGCTACACCTTC.

The V call is TRBV2, the J call TRBJ2-5, with 7 bases lining up with TRBD2. CDR1 is SNHLY and CDR2 is FYNNEI in the germline V gene. Trimming cost V 6 bases and J 2 bases; bases outside gene matches: 3. The CDR3 has 13 amino acids. The CDR3 nucleotides read TGTGCCAGCAGACGAGCGGGACAAGAGACCCAGTACTTC. It encodes CASRRAGQETQYF. The whole variable domain, filled in from reference TRBV2 and TRBJ2-5, reads EPEVTQTPSHQVTQMGQEVILRCVPISNHLYFYWYRQILGQKVEFLVSFYNNEISEKSEIFDDQFSVERPDGSNFTLKIRSTKLEDSAMYFCASRRAGQETQYFGPGTRLLVL.

In this sample, this clone turned up once. The chain uses TRBV10-3 and TRBJ2-7; TRBD1 aligns across 10 bases. The V gene's germline CDR1 is ENHRY and CDR2 SYGVKD. The CDR3 sequence is 14 residues long. The V gene end was trimmed by 6 bases and the J gene end by 4 bases; junction bases not matched to a gene: 6. In DNA, the CDR3 is TGTGCCATCAGAGGGACAGGGGTTTTGTACGAGCAGTACTTC. Its protein is CAIRGTGVLYEQYF.

With regard to this clone: Sequence at one end of the junction differs from germline and may be a read error. The V call is TRBV29-1, the J call TRBJ1-5, with 7 positions matching TRBD1. Germline V lookup: CDR1 SQVTM, CDR2 ANQGSEA. CDR3 length: 11 amino acids. CDR3 DNA: TGCAGCGTGGGGACAGTTCAGGCCCAGCATTTT. Translation: CSVGTVQAQHF.

The chain couples TRBV28 to TRBJ1-4; weak D call: TRBD1 (6 bases). The V end lost 5 bases, the J end lost 0 bases, and 13 bases lay between the germline ends. Germline CDR1 is MDHEN and CDR2 is SYDVKM. The CDR3 contains 16 residues. This chain's CDR3 is CASSVGGATTNEKLFF. In DNA form, the CDR3 reads TGTGCCAGCAGTGTTGGGGGGGCAACAACTAATGAAAAACTGTTTTTT.

This clone was seen more than once but under ten times. The chain couples TRBV5-5 to TRBJ2-7, with D possibly TRBD2 on 5 matching bases. Germline assignment: CDR1 SGHKS and CDR2 YYEKEE (reference sequence). This CDR3 is built from 15 residues. The V end was cut by 2 bases, the J end by 0 bases, with 12 bases between. CDR3 sequence: CASSLALADSYEQYF. The DNA for the CDR3 is TGTGCCAGCAGCTTAGCTCTAGCAGACTCCTACGAGCAGTACTTC.

This clone was seen just once. The chain joins TRBV9 to TRBJ2-7, with 7 bases that match TRBD2. The CDR3 totals 17 residues. V was pared by 4 bases and J by 3 bases, with 16 bases of the junction left unmatched. The germline V gene encodes CDR1 SGDLS and CDR2 YYNGEE. The CDR3 DNA is TGTGCCAGCAGCCCACTCGCGGGAGTCGGAGGGGTCTACGAGCAGTACTTC. It yields the protein CASSPLAGVGGVYEQYF.

This clone was counted once. As the CDR3 is not closed by the conserved phenylalanine or tryptophan, this likely results from a read error. Because the CDR3's place on the DNA is in doubt, the DNA is left out and the CDR3 is given as listed by TCRdb. The V call is TRBV28, the J call TRBJ1-1; TRBD1 reflects the table's D call only, with no check against the DNA. The CDR3 is 13 residues long, counting both termini. Germline V gene data show CDR1 as MDHEN and CDR2 as SYDVKM. The CDR3 loop reads CASSPSDRSLGII.

The chain employs TRBV4-1 and TRBJ2-3; TRBD2 matches 12 bases. The V and J ends lost 3 bases and 7 bases, in that order; junction bases with no gene match: 5. The CDR3 is 15 residues long. From germline, CDR1 is MGHRA and CDR2 YSYEKL. CDR3 sequence reads: CASSQRLAGENTQYF. The CDR3 DNA follows: TGCGCCAGCAGCCAGAGACTAGCGGGGGAGAATACGCAGTATTTT.

The rearrangement uses TRBV11-3 and TRBJ2-7; 7 bases fit TRBD1. J gave up 6 bases and V 2 bases, and 4 bases lay outside the gene matches. Germline CDR1 SGHNT, CDR2 YENEEA. The CDR3 contains 13 residues. The CDR3 reads CASSLTGAPEQYF. For the CDR3, the DNA is TGTGCCAGCAGCTTAACAGGGGCTCCCGAGCAGTACTTC.

The CDR3 bases are TGTGCCAGCGAAGAAAGACAGGGCACGAACACTGAAGCTTTCTTT. Its protein product is CASEERQGTNTEAFF. The J gene is TRBJ1-1, the V gene TRBV27; 7 bases map to TRBD1. Looked up from germline, CDR1 is MNHEY and CDR2 is SMNVEV (reference sequence). The CDR3 loop spans 15 amino acids. V lost 8 bases, J lost 1 base, and 10 bases stayed unmatched.

This clone was detected only a few times. The V and J genes are TRBV10-3 and TRBJ1-1; D might be TRBD1 (6 bases). The V end was cut by 10 bases, the J end by 4 bases, with 22 bases between. The CDR3 contains 15 residues. CDR1 ENHRY and CDR2 SYGVKD come from the germline V gene. The chain's CDR3 is CASHTAGARGTEAFF. CDR3 nucleotides: TGTGCCAGCCACACAGCGGGGGCCAGGGGCACTGAAGCTTTCTTT.

The chain joins TRBV7-8 to TRBJ1-5, with 8 bases identical to TRBD1. In germline, CDR1 is SGHVS, CDR2 FQNEAQ. V was pared by 3 bases and J by 6 bases, with 10 bases of the junction left unmatched. This CDR3 has 16 residues. CDR3 loop: CASSFTGQVRGQPQHF. The CDR3 DNA sequence: TGTGCCAGCAGCTTCACGGGACAGGTACGGGGTCAGCCCCAGCATTTT.

Here the CDR3 reads CASSPVGLAEETQYF. The CDR3, as DNA: TGCGCCAGCAGCCCCGTGGGACTAGCGGAAGAGACCCAGTACTTC. This rearrangement joins TRBV4-1 to TRBJ2-5; 11 bases are shared with TRBD2. In germline, CDR1 is MGHRA, CDR2 YSYEKL. This CDR3 contains 15 residues. The trim removed 4 bases at V and 3 bases at J, leaving 4 bases unmatched.